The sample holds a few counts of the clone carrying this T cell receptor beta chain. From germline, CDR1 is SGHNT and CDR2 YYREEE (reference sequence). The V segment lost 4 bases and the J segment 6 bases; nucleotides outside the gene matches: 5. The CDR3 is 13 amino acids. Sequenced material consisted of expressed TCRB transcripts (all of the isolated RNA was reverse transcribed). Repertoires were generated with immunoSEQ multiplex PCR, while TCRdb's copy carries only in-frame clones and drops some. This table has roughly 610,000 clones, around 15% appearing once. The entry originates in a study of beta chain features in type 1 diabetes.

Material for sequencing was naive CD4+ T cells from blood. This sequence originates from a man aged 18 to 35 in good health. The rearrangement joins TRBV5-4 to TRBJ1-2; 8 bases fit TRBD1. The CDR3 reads CASSRTGPNGYTF. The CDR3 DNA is TGTGCCAGCAGCCGGACAGGGCCAAATGGCTACACCTTC. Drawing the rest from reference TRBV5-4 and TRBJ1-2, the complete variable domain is ETGVTQSPTHLIKTRGQQVTLRCSSQSGHNTVSWYQQALGQGPQFIFQYYREEENGRGNFPPRFSGLQFPNYSSELNVNALELDDSALYLCASSRTGPNGYTFGSGTRLTVV.